Listed below are T cell receptor beta chains from one sample, sequenced in a study of blood T cell repertoires in COVID-19. Clones were read by immunoSEQ multiplex PCR, and TCRdb kept only the in-frame ones, dropping some. The sample records roughly 450,000 clones, roughly 88% being singletons. The sequenced material came from PBMCs or T cells enriched from blood (not recorded which). The receptors originated from a man aged 18 to 29 who had recovered from COVID-19. CDR3s include the opening cysteine and the closing phenylalanine or tryptophan. The order of the fields is clone size, J gene, V gene, D gene, CDR3 protein, CDR3 DNA. A D gene is named only where the DNA matches it firmly. A clone size is listed for some rows: how often the clone was seen (once, few, many), or a class if it is expanded.

>-|TRBJ2-7|TRBV3-1/TRBV3-2|TRBD2
CASSQALAGGLSEQYF
TGTGCCAGCAGCCAGGCACTAGCGGGAGGGTTGAGCGAGCAGTACTTC
>-|TRBJ2-7|TRBV3-1/TRBV3-2|TRBD2
CASSQGTSEYEQYF
TGTGCCAGCAGCCAAGGGACTAGCGAGTACGAGCAGTACTTC
>-|TRBJ2-1|TRBV7-2|-
CAFRGQSYNEQFF
TGTGCCTTCCGAGGACAGAGCTACAATGAGCAGTTCTTC
>-|TRBJ2-7|TRBV7-9|TRBD2
CASSGRLAGGLNEQYF
TGTGCCAGCAGCGGACGACTAGCGGGAGGGTTAAACGAGCAGTACTTC
>few|TRBJ1-1|TRBV4-1|-
CASSARQESEAFF
TGCGCCAGCAGCGCCCGACAGGAAAGTGAAGCTTTCTTT
>-|TRBJ2-7|TRBV5-1|-
CASSGGLNYEQYF
TGCGCCAGCAGCGGAGGACTCAACTACGAGCAGTACTTC
>-|TRBJ1-2|TRBV11-3|TRBD1
CASSPRGFQGAWGYTF
TGTGCCAGCAGCCCTAGGGGCTTTCAGGGGGCCTGGGGCTACACCTTC
>-|TRBJ2-2|TRBV2|TRBD1
CASRTGTGELFF
TGTGCCAGCAGGACAGGGACCGGGGAGCTGTTTTTT
>-|TRBJ2-7|TRBV14|-
CASSHVAGGITYEQYF
TGTGCCAGCAGCCATGTTGCCGGGGGTATTACCTACGAGCAGTACTTC
>-|TRBJ2-7|TRBV2|-
CASSVSTYEQYF
TGTGCCAGCAGTGTCAGTACCTACGAGCAGTACTTC